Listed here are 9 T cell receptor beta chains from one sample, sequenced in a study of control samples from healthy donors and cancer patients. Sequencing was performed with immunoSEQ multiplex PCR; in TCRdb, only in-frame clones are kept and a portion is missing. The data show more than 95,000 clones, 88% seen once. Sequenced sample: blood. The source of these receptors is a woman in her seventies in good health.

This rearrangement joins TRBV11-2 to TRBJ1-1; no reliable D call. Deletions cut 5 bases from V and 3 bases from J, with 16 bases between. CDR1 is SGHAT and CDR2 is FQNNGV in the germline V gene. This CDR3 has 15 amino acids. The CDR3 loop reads CASSPPKAYDTEAFF. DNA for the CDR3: TGTGCCAGCAGCCCCCCAAAAGCTTACGACACTGAAGCTTTCTTT.

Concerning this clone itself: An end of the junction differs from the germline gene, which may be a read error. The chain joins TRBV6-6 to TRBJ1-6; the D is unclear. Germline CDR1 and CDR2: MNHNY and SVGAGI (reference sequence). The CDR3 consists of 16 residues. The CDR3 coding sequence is TGTGCCAGCAGTGACTCACAGAAAATACATTCAGCACCCCTCCACTTT. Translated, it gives CASSDSQKIHSAPLHF.

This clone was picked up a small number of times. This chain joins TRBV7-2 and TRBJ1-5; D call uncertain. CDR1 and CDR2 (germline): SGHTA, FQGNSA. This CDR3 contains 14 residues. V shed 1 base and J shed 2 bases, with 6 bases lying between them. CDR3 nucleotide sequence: TGTGCCAGCAGCTTAGTTCCGGGCAATCAGCCCCAGCATTTT. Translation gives CASSLVPGNQPQHF.

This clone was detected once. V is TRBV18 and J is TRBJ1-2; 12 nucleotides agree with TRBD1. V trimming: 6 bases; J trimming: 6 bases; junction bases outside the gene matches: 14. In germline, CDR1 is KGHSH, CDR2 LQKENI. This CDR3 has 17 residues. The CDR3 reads CASSPQTGTGGVDGYTF. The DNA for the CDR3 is TGTGCCAGCTCGCCCCAGACCGGGACAGGGGGCGTAGATGGCTACACCTTC.

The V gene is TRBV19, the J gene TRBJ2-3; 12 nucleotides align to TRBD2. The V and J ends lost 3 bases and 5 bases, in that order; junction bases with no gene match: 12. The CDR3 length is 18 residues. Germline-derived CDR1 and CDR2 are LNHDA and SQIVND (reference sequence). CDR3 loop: CASSMTPKTSGGRDTQYF. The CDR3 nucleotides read TGTGCCAGTAGTATGACCCCCAAGACTAGCGGGGGACGAGATACGCAGTATTTT. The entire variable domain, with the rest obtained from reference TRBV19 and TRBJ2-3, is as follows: DGGITQSPKYLFRKEGQNVTLSCEQNLNHDAMYWYRQDPGQGLRLIYYSQIVNDFQKGDIAEGYSVSREKKESFPLTVTSAQKNPTAFYLCASSMTPKTSGGRDTQYFGPGTRLTVL.

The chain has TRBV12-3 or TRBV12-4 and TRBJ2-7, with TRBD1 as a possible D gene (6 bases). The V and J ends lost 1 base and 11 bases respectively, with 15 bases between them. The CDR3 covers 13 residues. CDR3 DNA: TGTGCCAGCAGTTTAGGGGGGCAGATCTCGAAGTACTTC. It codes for CASSLGGQISKYF.

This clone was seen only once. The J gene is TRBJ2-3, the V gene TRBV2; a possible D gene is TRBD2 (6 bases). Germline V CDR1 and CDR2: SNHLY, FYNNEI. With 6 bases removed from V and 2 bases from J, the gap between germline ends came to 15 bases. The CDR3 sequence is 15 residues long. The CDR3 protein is CASRNGGVPTDTQYF. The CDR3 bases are TGTGCCAGCAGGAACGGAGGGGTGCCCACAGATACGCAGTATTTT. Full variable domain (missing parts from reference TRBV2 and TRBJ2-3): EPEVTQTPSHQVTQMGQEVILRCVPISNHLYFYWYRQILGQKVEFLVSFYNNEISEKSEIFDDQFSVERPDGSNFTLKIRSTKLEDSAMYFCASRNGGVPTDTQYFGPGTRLTVL.

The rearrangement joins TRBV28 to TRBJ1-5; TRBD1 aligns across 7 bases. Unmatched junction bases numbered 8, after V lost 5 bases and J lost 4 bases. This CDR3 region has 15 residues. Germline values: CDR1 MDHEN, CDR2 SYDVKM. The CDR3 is CASSPLQGGNQPQHF. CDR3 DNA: TGTGCCAGCAGTCCCCTTCAGGGGGGAAATCAGCCCCAGCATTTT.

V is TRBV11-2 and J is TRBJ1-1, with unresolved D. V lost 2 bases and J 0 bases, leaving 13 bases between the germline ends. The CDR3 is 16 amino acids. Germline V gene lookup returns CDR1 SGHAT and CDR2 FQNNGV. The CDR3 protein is CASSLWAGGMNTEAFF. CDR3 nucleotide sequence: TGTGCCAGCAGCTTATGGGCAGGAGGGATGAACACTGAAGCTTTCTTT.